This T cell receptor (beta chain) was identified during a study of Ad26.COV2.S vaccination and SARS-CoV-2 variants. In the study overall: The COV1001 Ad26.COV2.S trial arm included the donor. Each vaccinee took Ad26.COV2.S intramuscularly, once or twice 56 days apart. Study-wide results and caveats: Spike-specific CD8+ and CD4+ T cell responses reportedly showed substantial breadth after vaccination.

Notes on this clone: Its antigen is as yet unknown.

The treatment: about 20 received Ad26.COV2.S at low or high dose, single or two shots; five or six received placebo; per-sample allocation not given. The investigators took samples on day 63 after the first vaccine or placebo injection. The donor was a Boston adult aged 18-55 years. CDR1 and CDR2 from the germline V gene are ENHRY and SYGVKD. The CDR3 contains 16 residues. The trim removed 5 bases at V and 2 bases at J, leaving 5 bases unmatched. Generated by immunoSEQ multiplex PCR, the TCRdb table keeps only in-frame clones and is missing some. The sample carries 350,000 to 450,000 clones, about 80% recorded once.

The rearrangement joins TRBV10-3 to TRBJ1-5; 11 nucleotides align to TRBD1. The TCR sequence derives from a person between 18 and 65 years old who received the Ad26.COV2.S COVID-19 vaccine or a placebo. The sequencing here drew on peripheral blood, taken in a trial of Ad26.COV2.S vaccine versus placebo. DNA of the CDR3: TGTGCCATCAGTACGGGGACAGGGGGAGGCAATCAGCCCCAGCATTTT. This codes for CAISTGTGGGNQPQHF.